The 9 T cell receptor beta chains below were found in one sample sequenced in a study of cytotoxic CD8 clonotypes in ibrutinib-treated CLL. Data came from immunoSEQ multiplex PCR; TCRdb stores just in-frame clones and leaves some out. The profile shows around 330,000 clones, over 60% of them singletons. Here the sequenced sample was PBMCs, taken after 36 months of ibrutinib treatment. The source of these receptors is a human donor with chronic lymphocytic leukemia.

The V gene is TRBV9, the J gene TRBJ1-1, with D possibly TRBD1 on 5 matching bases. The CDR3 extends over 15 amino acids. Trimming removed 0 bases at V and 4 bases at J, with 13 bases between. Germline V CDR1 and CDR2: SGDLS, YYNGEE. CDR3 bases: TGTGCCAGCAGCGTAGCAGGTGGGGGTGGCACTGAAGCTTTCTTT. Its translation is CASSVAGGGGTEAFF.

This clone occurred a few times. The chain has TRBV9 and TRBJ1-4, with D maybe TRBD1 (6 bases). Trimming left V 0 bases short and J 6 bases short, with 9 bases between. This CDR3 region has 14 residues. The germline V gene encodes CDR1 SGDLS and CDR2 YYNGEE. The CDR3 DNA sequence: TGTGCCAGCAGCGTAGTGGCAGGGGATGAAAAACTGTTTTTT. It is translated as CASSVVAGDEKLFF.

This clone has a handful of counts. J is TRBJ1-6 and V is TRBV4-1, with D hard to call. Trimming left V 0 bases short and J 9 bases short, with 15 bases between. The germline V gene has CDR1 MGHRA and CDR2 YSYEKL. CDR3 length: 16 residues. The CDR3 loop reads CASSQDRIGLISPLHF. CDR3 DNA sequence: TGCGCCAGCAGCCAAGATCGGATAGGGCTTATTTCACCCCTCCACTTT.

The V call is TRBV19, the J call TRBJ1-1; a possible D gene is TRBD1 (5 bases). CDR3 length equals 15 residues. CDR1 and CDR2 (germline): LNHDA, SQIVND (reference sequence). V was trimmed by 7 bases and J by 1 base, leaving 16 bases between them. DNA of the CDR3: TGTGCCAGTACCCCCTCAGGGAAGACGAACACTGAAGCTTTCTTT. Encoded protein: CASTPSGKTNTEAFF.

The chain combines TRBV23-1 with TRBJ2-3; no reliable D call. TRBV23-1 is an ORF, and what it does is uncertain. The CDR3 runs to 18 residues. V was trimmed by 4 bases and J by 1 base, leaving 21 bases between them. The CDR3 DNA follows: TGCGCCAGCAGTCGTTACAGCCAGCCAGTTGGTGGCACAGATACGCAGTATTTT. As protein: CASSRYSQPVGGTDTQYF.

The rearrangement links TRBV9 to TRBJ2-2; 7 nucleotides match TRBD2. The CDR3 sequence is 15 residues long. The germline V gene encodes CDR1 SGDLS and CDR2 YYNGEE. The ends lost 0 bases at V and 5 bases at J; junction bases unmatched: 4. CDR3 DNA sequence: TGTGCCAGCAGCGTAGATACCGGGGGGACCGGGGAGCTGTTTTTT. Translation: CASSVDTGGTGELFF.

The rearrangement links TRBV11-3 to TRBJ2-5, with a possible D match to TRBD2 (6 bases). V was shortened by 1 base and J by 6 bases, with 15 bases between the two germline ends. This CDR3 is 15 amino acids long. Germline loops: CDR1 SGHNT, CDR2 YENEEA. CDR3 region: CASSLGGDRWKTQYF. The CDR3 DNA sequence: TGTGCCAGCAGCTTAGGGGGGGACCGATGGAAGACCCAGTACTTC.

This clone has a single count. This chain uses TRBV4-1 with TRBJ1-2; D gene unclear. The V end was cut by 0 bases, the J end by 6 bases, with 20 bases between. This CDR3 region has 17 residues. Germline assignment: CDR1 MGHRA and CDR2 YSYEKL. CDR3 nucleotide sequence: TGCGCCAGCAGCCAAGATCGGGCCGGACCCGGGATGGATGGCTACACCTTC. Translated, it gives CASSQDRAGPGMDGYTF.

CDR3 DNA sequence: TGTGCCAGCAGCACCTATACTGAAGCTTTCTTT. The encoded protein is CASSTYTEAFF. This sequence joins TRBV5-6 and TRBJ1-1; D remains ambiguous. The CDR3 has 11 amino acids. The germline gives CDR1 SGHDT, CDR2 YYEEEE. V lost 4 bases, J lost 5 bases, and 6 bases lay in between.